The text below deals with one TCR beta chain. The source of the sample is a study of control samples from healthy donors and cancer patients. Germline lookup yields CDR1 LNHDA and CDR2 SQIVND (reference sequence). The length of the CDR3 is 16 residues. The V gene lost 1 base and the J gene lost 0 bases, with 10 bases spanning the gap. TCRdb keeps only in-frame clones here, not all; method: immunoSEQ multiplex PCR. The sample consists of roughly 130,000 clones, more than 70% of them appearing once. Sequencing input: blood. This chain uses TRBV19 with TRBJ1-5; D unclear. This clonotype originated in a man aged 50-59 years in good health. In DNA, the CDR3 is TGTGCCAGTAGTATAGGGTTTCAGATTAGCAATCAGCCCCAGCATTTT. Its translation is CASSIGFQISNQPQHF.